Following are 4 T cell receptor beta chains from one sample sequenced in a study of cytomegalovirus exposure and HLA in healthy donors. Both 60 Vbeta primers and 13 Jbeta primers went into the PCR. Clones were sequenced by immunoSEQ multiplex PCR, and TCRdb holds only the in-frame ones, with some missing. The data contain about 130,000 clones, over 65% of them seen just once; the ten biggest clones take up about 1.9%. Sequenced sample: PBMCs. The receptors were gathered from a man aged 45 to 65 in good health and CMV-seronegative.

The chain combines TRBV11-1 with TRBJ2-5; a possible D gene is TRBD1 (5 bases). This CDR3 has 14 amino acids. Between the trimmed V and J ends, which lost 2 bases and 1 base, there was a span of 8 bases. Germline V lookup: CDR1 SGHAT, CDR2 FQDESV (reference sequence). The CDR3 reads CASSLSGFQETQYF. In DNA form, the CDR3 reads TGTGCCAGCAGCTTATCAGGGTTCCAAGAGACCCAGTACTTC.

This chain connects TRBV5-1 to TRBJ1-2, with a tentative D call TRBD1 (6 bases). Looked up from germline, CDR1 is SGHRS and CDR2 is YFSETQ. V gave up 6 bases and J gave up 6 bases, with 18 bases separating them. The CDR3 contains 14 residues. The CDR3 protein is CASTLTGYRDGYTF. DNA for the CDR3: TGCGCCAGCACACTAACAGGGTATCGGGATGGCTACACCTTC.

This rearrangement joins TRBV7-2 to TRBJ2-7, with D possibly matching TRBD2 (5 bases). V was trimmed by 3 bases and J by 3 bases, leaving 15 bases between them. The CDR3 spans 15 residues. Germline values: CDR1 SGHTA, CDR2 FQGNSA. The DNA of the CDR3 is TGTGCCAGCAGCTTGTCAACGGGGAATAACTACGAGCAGTACTTC. It yields the protein CASSLSTGNNYEQYF.

This chain uses TRBV6-6 with TRBJ1-6; TRBD1 is a possible D gene (5 bases). Germline values: CDR1 MNHNY, CDR2 SVGAGI (reference sequence). The CDR3 extends over 16 amino acids. V was clipped by 2 bases and J by 6 bases, with 14 bases between them. This CDR3 is CASSYAGPNFNSPLHF. CDR3 DNA: TGTGCCAGCAGTTACGCGGGACCGAACTTTAATTCACCCCTCCACTTT.